The next 28 T cell receptor beta chains were all read from a single sample in a study of glioma-infiltrating T cells. The iRepertoire nested amplicon-rescue multiplex PCR amplified TCR alpha and beta CDR3s from RNA. One entry per CDR3 protein, called by TCRdb with MiXCR from the multiplex PCR reads. The sample shows about 94,000 distinct CDR3 sequences, about 25% of them seen only once. Source material: glioma tissue, nonneoplastic brain tissue, or PBMCs (not recorded which). Every receptor here comes from a human donor with low-grade glioma or glioblastoma, undergoing nonglioma brain surgery, or in good health (not recorded which).

This clonotype occurred many times. The rearrangement links TRBV6-1 to TRBJ1-1; D possibly corresponds to TRBD1 (5 bases). This CDR3 is 13 amino acids long. In germline, CDR1 is MNHNS, CDR2 SASEGT. The germline V and J ends were trimmed by 6 bases and 1 base, with 9 bases remaining between them. CDR3 amino acids: CASRRDRNTEAFF. DNA for the CDR3: TGTGCCAGCAGACGCGACAGGAACACTGAAGCTTTCTTT.

This clonotype was observed many times. This chain links TRBV6-2 or TRBV6-3 with TRBJ2-3; no clear D. The CDR3 runs 15 residues. With 0 bases removed from V and 5 bases from J, the gap between germline ends came to 12 bases. Per the germline V gene, CDR1 is MNHEY and CDR2 is SVGEGT. The DNA for the CDR3 is TGTGCCAGCAGTTACTCGGGCCCCGGCGGAGATACGCAGTATTTT. Residues: CASSYSGPGGDTQYF.

This clonotype was seen at least ten times. This chain uses TRBV20-1 with TRBJ1-1, with D possibly being TRBD1 (6 bases). Germline loops: CDR1 DFQATT, CDR2 SNEGSKA (reference sequence). The length of the CDR3 is 15 residues. Trimming took 5 bases from V and 11 from J, leaving 27 bases between them. CDR3 residues: CSAESGTRRELGAFF. The CDR3 region has the DNA TGCAGTGCTGAGTCCGGGACACGGAGAGAACTGGGGGCTTTCTTT.

This clonotype occurred many times. This chain joins TRBV6-1 and TRBJ2-7; 7 bases line up with TRBD1. The CDR3 runs 15 residues. CDR1 is MNHNS and CDR2 is SASEGT in the germline V gene. V lost 8 bases and J lost 2; bases outside the gene matches: 12. This chain's CDR3 is CASLRSQGRAYEQYF. The DNA for the CDR3 is TGTGCCAGCCTTAGATCACAGGGGAGAGCCTACGAGCAGTACTTC.

As regards this clonotype: This may come from a read error, since a much larger clone is one base off. The chain joins TRBV10-2 to TRBJ1-1, with D tentatively TRBD1 (5 bases). From germline, CDR1 is WSHSY and CDR2 SAAADI. V gave up 3 bases and J gave up 7 bases, with 12 bases separating them. The CDR3 is 13 residues long. The CDR3 reads CASSDSRGGEAFF. Here the CDR3 DNA reads TGCGCCAGCAGTGACTCAAGGGGCGGTGAAGCTTTCTTT.

Points on this clonotype: A much larger clone differs from this one at a single base, so this may be a read error. The chain uses TRBV7-9 and TRBJ2-1; perhaps TRBD1 as D (5 bases). Germline values: CDR1 SEHNR, CDR2 FQNEAQ (reference sequence). The CDR3 contains 14 residues. The CDR3 bases are TGTGCCAGCAGATTAGGGGCTAGTAACAATGAGCAGTTCTTC. It yields the protein CASRLGASNNEQFF. The full variable domain, with the rest looked up from reference TRBV7-9 and TRBJ2-1, is DTGVSQNPRHKITKRGQNVTFRCDPISEHNRLYWYRQTLGQGPEFLTYFQNEAQLEKSRLLSDRFSAERPKGSFSTLEIQRTEQGDSAMYLCASRLGASNNEQFFGPGTRLTVL.

The chain couples TRBV5-1 to TRBJ2-5; perhaps TRBD1 as D (6 bases). Trimming pared 4 bases from V and 1 base from J, leaving 14 bases between. Germline loops: CDR1 SGHRS, CDR2 YFSETQ. This CDR3 is built from 15 residues. The CDR3 sequence: CASSPLLGAQETQYF. DNA of the CDR3: TGCGCCAGCAGCCCCCTACTGGGGGCCCAAGAGACCCAGTACTTC.

The genes are TRBV7-2 and TRBJ2-7; D gene unclear. CDR1 SGHTA and CDR2 FQGNSA come from the germline V gene. CDR3 length: 14 amino acids. V lost 0 bases to trimming and J lost 4 bases, with 10 bases between them. The CDR3 DNA follows: TGTGCCAGCAGCTTAGCGGCCAGAGAATACGAGCAGTACTTC. The encoded protein is CASSLAAREYEQYF.

This clonotype was counted many times. This chain uses TRBV6-5 with TRBJ2-4; 7 positions match TRBD1. The trim removed 0 bases at V and 6 bases at J, leaving 5 bases unmatched. This CDR3 is 15 amino acids long. Germline CDR1 and CDR2: MNHEY and SVGAGI. CDR3 protein: CASSYSNYRGNIQYF. The DNA of the CDR3 is TGTGCCAGCAGTTACTCAAATTACAGGGGAAACATTCAGTACTTC.

This clonotype was seen repeatedly, ten times or more. This chain links TRBV7-8 with TRBJ2-2; D not resolved. The V gene's germline CDR1 is SGHVS and CDR2 FQNEAQ. The CDR3 totals 15 residues. V gave up 1 base and J gave up 4 bases, with 10 bases separating them. In DNA form, the CDR3 reads TGTGCCAGCAGCTTAGGAAGGGTAACCACCGGGGAGCTGTTTTTT. This gives the protein CASSLGRVTTGELFF. The variable domain in full, completed from reference TRBV7-8 and TRBJ2-2, reads GAGVSQSPRYKVAKRGQDVALRCDPISGHVSLFWYQQALGQGPEFLTYFQNEAQLDKSGLPSDRFFAERPEGSVSTLKIQRTQQEDSAVYLCASSLGRVTTGELFFGEGSRLTVL.

This clonotype was observed many times. The rearrangement uses TRBV7-2 and TRBJ2-1; 7 bases align to TRBD2. Germline loops: CDR1 SGHTA, CDR2 FQGNSA. Trimming at V came to 6 bases and at J to 4 bases, leaving 12 bases not matched to a gene. The CDR3 loop spans 16 amino acids. The CDR3 reads CASRKAGRGNYNEQFF. The CDR3 nucleotides read TGTGCCAGCAGGAAAGCGGGGCGGGGAAATTACAATGAGCAGTTCTTC. Full variable domain (rest looked up from reference TRBV7-2 and TRBJ2-1): GAGVSQSPSNKVTEKGKDVELRCDPISGHTALYWYRQSLGQGLEFLIYFQGNSAPDKSGLPSDRFSAERTGGSVSTLTIQRTQQEDSAVYLCASRKAGRGNYNEQFFGPGTRLTVL.

The V and J genes are TRBV6-1 and TRBJ2-1; a weak D match, TRBD2 (5 bases). Looked up from germline, CDR1 is MNHNS and CDR2 is SASEGT. The CDR3 runs 15 residues. V lost 6 bases, J lost 10 bases, and 22 bases lay in between. CDR3: CASRDVARRKKEQFF. As DNA, the CDR3 is TGTGCCAGCAGGGACGTAGCGAGGAGGAAAAAGGAGCAGTTCTTC.

This clonotype has at least ten counts. The chain is built from TRBV6-1 and TRBJ2-3; a weak D match, TRBD2 (6 bases). Trimming shortened V by 2 bases and J by 0 bases, and 12 bases separated the two germline ends. The CDR3 has 16 amino acids. Germline CDR1 MNHNS, CDR2 SASEGT. The CDR3 nucleotides read TGTGCCAGCAGTGAACTGGCGGGAACTAGCACAGATACGCAGTATTTT. It encodes CASSELAGTSTDTQYF.

This clonotype occurred a few times. The gene calls are TRBV2 and TRBJ2-1; D is perhaps TRBD1 or TRBD2 (6 bases each). Germline V gene data show CDR1 as SNHLY and CDR2 as FYNNEI. CDR3 size: 15 residues. V lost 3 bases and J lost 2, with 11 bases in between. The chain's CDR3 is CASSEEGGAYNEQFF. In DNA, the CDR3 is TGTGCCAGCAGTGAGGAGGGGGGAGCCTACAATGAGCAGTTCTTC.

This clonotype was recorded many times. The chain couples TRBV7-2 to TRBJ1-5; D gene unclear. The CDR3 is made up of 15 amino acids. V was shortened by 5 bases and J by 0 bases, with 11 bases between the two germline ends. CDR1 SGHTA and CDR2 FQGNSA come from the germline V gene. CDR3 residues: CASSPEYSSNQPQHF. The CDR3 nucleotides read TGTGCCAGCAGCCCGGAATACAGTAGCAATCAGCCCCAGCATTTT.

This clonotype was recorded at least ten times. This chain joins TRBV6-1 and TRBJ1-2, with D possibly matching TRBD1 (5 bases). The CDR3 runs 15 residues. The V gene's germline CDR1 is MNHNS and CDR2 SASEGT. The ends were cut back, 8 bases at V and 0 bases at J, with 16 bases in the middle. The CDR3, as DNA: TGTGCCAGCGAATGGGACGGCACGCCTAACTATGGCTACACCTTC. Protein product: CASEWDGTPNYGYTF.

This clonotype was recorded at least ten times. V gene TRBV18 combines with J gene TRBJ2-3; TRBD2 aligns across 8 bases. V gave up 6 bases and J gave up 0 bases; unmatched junction bases: 5. CDR3 size: 15 residues. CDR1 KGHSH and CDR2 LQKENI come from the germline V gene. Written as DNA, the CDR3 is TGTGCCAGCTCTCGGGAGGGGGGAAGCACAGATACGCAGTATTTT. This gives the protein CASSREGGSTDTQYF. Variable domain in full (rest from reference TRBV18 and TRBJ2-3): NAGVMQNPRHLVRRRGQEARLRCSPMKGHSHVYWYRQLPEEGLKFMVYLQKENIIDESGMPKERFSAEFPKEGPSILRIQQVVRGDSAAYFCASSREGGSTDTQYFGPGTRLTVL.

This clonotype was picked up many times. The rearrangement links TRBV5-4 to TRBJ1-1; TRBD1 agrees at 9 bases. Germline CDR1 reads SGHNT; CDR2 reads YYREEE (reference sequence). This CDR3 is built from 17 residues. J gave up 4 bases and V 4 bases, and 14 bases lay outside the gene matches. The DNA for the CDR3 is TGTGCCAGCAGCCCCGGGACAGGGAGAACTCGCCCCACTGAAGCTTTCTTT. It codes for CASSPGTGRTRPTEAFF.

Concerning this clonotype: This may be a read error: a much more frequent sequence differs by one nucleotide. V is TRBV4-1 and J is TRBJ2-7; 10 bases map to TRBD2. The CDR3 has 14 amino acids. In germline, CDR1 is MGHRA, CDR2 YSYEKL. The CDR3 is CASKPTSGVGEPYF. CDR3 coding DNA: TGCGCCAGCAAACCAACTAGCGGGGTCGGCGAGCCGTACTTC.

There are many counts of this clonotype. This chain connects TRBV6-1 to TRBJ2-3, with D possibly TRBD1 on 6 matching bases. The CDR3 runs to 13 residues. V lost 11 bases to trimming and J lost 2 bases, with 14 bases between them. Germline assignment: CDR1 MNHNS and CDR2 SASEGT. DNA of the CDR3: TGTGCCTGGGGGCGTGACCTCACAGATACGCAGTATTTT. Residues: CAWGRDLTDTQYF.

This clonotype has at least ten counts. This chain links TRBV6-1 with TRBJ2-1; 8 bases are shared with TRBD1. With 6 bases clipped from V and 7 bases from J, the junction kept 14 bases outside the gene matches. Germline-derived CDR1 and CDR2 are MNHNS and SASEGT. This CDR3 region has 16 residues. CDR3 loop: CASSTRPQGGLNEQFF. CDR3 nucleotides: TGTGCCAGCAGCACCAGGCCACAGGGGGGACTTAATGAGCAGTTCTTC.

This clonotype was seen repeatedly, ten times or more. The chain links TRBV6-1 to TRBJ1-2, with TRBD1 matching over 7 bases. From germline, CDR1 is MNHNS and CDR2 SASEGT. The CDR3 runs to 16 residues. The V segment lost 8 bases and the J segment 2 bases; nucleotides outside the gene matches: 14. Here the CDR3 reads CASQKDRVGRNYGYTF. Written as DNA, the CDR3 is TGTGCCAGCCAAAAAGACAGGGTCGGGAGGAACTATGGCTACACCTTC.

This chain links TRBV3-1 with TRBJ2-7; D ambiguous. The ends were cut back, 0 bases at V and 5 bases at J, with 14 bases in the middle. The CDR3 covers 15 residues. The germline V gene encodes CDR1 LGHDT and CDR2 YNNKEL (reference sequence). CDR3 region: CASSQERLPANEQYF. The CDR3 nucleotides read TGTGCCAGCAGCCAAGAAAGGCTACCGGCTAACGAGCAGTACTTC.

The gene calls are TRBV11-2 and TRBJ2-7, with D hard to call. There are 14 residues in the CDR3. The germline CDR1 and CDR2 sequences are SGHAT and FQNNGV. V was cut by 3 bases and J by 0 bases, with 9 bases left in between. The CDR3 nucleotides are TGTGCCAGCAGCTTTCGAGGTGACTCCTACGAGCAGTACTTC. This encodes CASSFRGDSYEQYF.

The chain carries TRBV5-4 and TRBJ1-6; possibly TRBD1 for D (6 bases). V gave up 4 bases and J gave up 7 bases, with 18 bases separating them. This CDR3 spans 16 amino acids. Germline lookup yields CDR1 SGHNT and CDR2 YYREEE (reference sequence). CDR3 in amino acids: CASSGREQGPNSPLHF. In nucleotides, the CDR3 is TGTGCCAGCAGCGGGAGGGAACAGGGCCCAAATTCACCCCTCCACTTT.

V is TRBV5-4 and J is TRBJ1-4, with D possibly TRBD1 on 5 matching bases. The germline V gene encodes CDR1 SGHNT and CDR2 YYREEE (reference sequence). V was clipped by 4 bases and J by 0 bases, with 10 bases between them. The CDR3 loop spans 15 amino acids. In DNA form, the CDR3 reads TGTGCCAGCAGCCGACAGATCGCAACTAATGAAAAACTGTTTTTT. Protein: CASSRQIATNEKLFF. Full variable domain (missing parts from reference TRBV5-4 and TRBJ1-4): ETGVTQSPTHLIKTRGQQVTLRCSSQSGHNTVSWYQQALGQGPQFIFQYYREEENGRGNFPPRFSGLQFPNYSSELNVNALELDDSALYLCASSRQIATNEKLFFGSGTQLSVL.

This clonotype has a count of ten or more. This chain joins TRBV7-9 and TRBJ2-3, with D possibly called TRBD1 or TRBD2 (5 bases each). V was clipped by 5 bases and J by 1 base, with 10 bases between them. The CDR3 runs to 14 residues. Germline CDR1 reads SEHNR; CDR2 reads FQNEAQ (reference sequence). The CDR3 DNA is TGTGCCAGCAGCCCCACGGGGCGCACAGATACGCAGTATTTT. Amino acid sequence: CASSPTGRTDTQYF.

This chain links TRBV20-1 with TRBJ2-5; TRBD2 matches at 13 bases. CDR1 is DFQATT, CDR2 SNEGSKA, per germline (reference sequence). The J segment lost 3 bases and the V segment lost 0 bases, leaving 10 bases of the junction unmatched. This CDR3 has 18 residues. The CDR3 loop is CSARDLAPLAGGEETQYF. The CDR3 DNA is TGCAGTGCTAGAGATCTAGCCCCACTAGCGGGGGGGGAAGAGACCCAGTACTTC.